The 19 T cell receptor beta chains presented below share a single source sample, sequenced in a study of T cell repertoires in cytomegalovirus infection. TCRdb reprocessed the reads with MiXCR, giving one entry per CDR3 protein. Of approximately 500,000 distinct CDR3 sequences in the sample, about 10% were seen once. Sequenced material: PBMCs. All receptors come from a human donor in good health (CMV status not recorded). Some clones in this sample may be carry-over from other donors' samples.

This clonotype was recorded many times. The rearrangement joins TRBV9 to TRBJ1-2; D is uncertain. The germline gives CDR1 SGDLS, CDR2 YYNGEE. V dropped 0 bases and J dropped 5 bases, with 14 bases sitting between them. The CDR3 has 15 residues. This CDR3 reads CASSVEEGQPYGYTF. The CDR3 DNA reads as TGTGCCAGCAGCGTAGAGGAAGGGCAGCCTTATGGCTACACCTTC.

This clonotype came up many times. The V gene is TRBV5-5, the J gene TRBJ1-2, with D possibly TRBD1 on 6 matching bases. Trimming cost V 0 bases and J 4 bases, with 19 bases left between them. CDR1 SGHKS and CDR2 YYEKEE come from the germline V gene (reference sequence). This CDR3 contains 17 residues. The CDR3 region is CASSLGDIGNYRYGYTF. The CDR3 DNA is TGTGCCAGCAGCTTGGGGGACATCGGGAACTATCGCTATGGCTACACCTTC.

The CDR3 sequence is CASSPFSGRDTEAFF. The CDR3, as DNA: TGTGCCAGCTCACCCTTTTCGGGGAGGGACACTGAAGCTTTCTTT. This sequence joins TRBV18 and TRBJ1-1; no clear D. The V gene's germline CDR1 is KGHSH and CDR2 LQKENI. The V gene lost 3 bases and the J gene lost 3 bases, with 14 bases spanning the gap. This CDR3 comprises 15 residues. Full variable domain (rest looked up from reference TRBV18 and TRBJ1-1): NAGVMQNPRHLVRRRGQEARLRCSPMKGHSHVYWYRQLPEEGLKFMVYLQKENIIDESGMPKERFSAEFPKEGPSILRIQQVVRGDSAAYFCASSPFSGRDTEAFFGQGTRLTVV.

Many counts were recorded for this clonotype. The V gene is TRBV6-1, the J gene TRBJ2-3; 9 nucleotides align to TRBD2. The ends lost 6 bases at V and 1 base at J; junction bases unmatched: 8. The CDR3 is 16 residues long. The germline V gene has CDR1 MNHNS and CDR2 SASEGT. DNA for the CDR3: TGTGCCAGCAGACCCATAGCGGGAGTCGGCACAGATACGCAGTATTTT. Protein: CASRPIAGVGTDTQYF.

This sequence joins TRBV6-6 and TRBJ1-4; maybe TRBD1 (5 bases). The CDR3 is 14 amino acids. The germline V gene has CDR1 MNHNY and CDR2 SVGAGI (reference sequence). Trimming took 7 bases from V and 13 from J, leaving 22 bases between them. CDR3 loop: CASNEGRTGGGLFF. Written as DNA, the CDR3 is TGTGCCAGCAACGAAGGCAGAACGGGGGGAGGACTGTTTTTT.

At least ten counts were recorded for this clonotype. J is TRBJ2-7 and V is TRBV6-2 or TRBV6-3; 8 nucleotides line up with TRBD2. Germline loops: CDR1 MNHEY, CDR2 SVGEGT. CDR3 size: 16 residues. Losses at the gene ends were 5 bases for V and 5 bases for J; bases not matched to a gene: 14. CDR3 in DNA: TGTGCCAGCAGTCATACTCTACCGGGACTAGGAGACGAGCAGTACTTC. It specifies CASSHTLPGLGDEQYF.

This clonotype was counted at least ten times. The genes are TRBV28 and TRBJ2-7; D is undetermined. The CDR3 sequence is 14 residues long. V was pared by 2 bases and J by 3 bases, with 11 bases between. Germline V gene sequence: CDR1 MDHEN, CDR2 SYDVKM. CDR3 bases: TGTGCCAGCAGTTTAGGGCCGCGGCACTACGAGCAGTACTTC. This encodes CASSLGPRHYEQYF.

This clonotype has a count of ten or more. A much larger clone is a single base away; this may be a read error. The V call is TRBV11-2, the J call TRBJ2-1, with 10 positions matching TRBD2. The germline V gene has CDR1 SGHAT and CDR2 FQNNGV. The CDR3 is made up of 15 amino acids. The V gene end was trimmed by 4 bases and the J gene end by 2 bases; junction bases not matched to a gene: 2. DNA of the CDR3: TGTGCCAGCAGCTATAGCGGGGGGCCCTACAATGAGCAGTTCTTC. It yields the protein CASSYSGGPYNEQFF.

This clonotype was detected many times. J is TRBJ2-7 and V is TRBV7-8, with 7 bases aligning to TRBD1. Germline assignment: CDR1 SGHVS and CDR2 FQNEAQ. This CDR3 is built from 15 residues. After removal of 3 bases from V and 0 bases from J, the junction contained 5 bases not matched to a gene. The chain's CDR3 is CASSLLTGPSYEQYF. In nucleotides, the CDR3 is TGTGCCAGCAGCTTGCTGACAGGGCCCTCCTACGAGCAGTACTTC.

This clonotype has at least ten counts. The chain recombines TRBV11-2 with TRBJ2-3; 11 bases match TRBD2. Unmatched junction bases numbered 8, after V lost 6 bases and J lost 6 bases. The CDR3 extends over 15 amino acids. Germline V lookup: CDR1 SGHAT, CDR2 FQNNGV. For the CDR3, the DNA is TGTGCCAGCAGACTACTAGCGGGAGTTCCCGATACGCAGTATTTT. Residues: CASRLLAGVPDTQYF.

Ten or more counts support this clonotype. This chain connects TRBV11-2 to TRBJ2-3; D is uncertain. V lost 5 bases and J 4 bases, leaving 7 bases between the germline ends. The germline V gene encodes CDR1 SGHAT and CDR2 FQNNGV. This CDR3 spans 12 amino acids. The CDR3: CASSPRPDTQYF. The CDR3, as DNA: TGTGCCAGCAGCCCACGCCCAGATACGCAGTATTTT.

In its sample, this clonotype was seen many times. The chain joins TRBV2 to TRBJ1-5; no definite D call. Trimming pared 7 bases from V and 0 bases from J, leaving 22 bases between. Germline V CDR1 and CDR2: SNHLY, FYNNEI. The CDR3 has 18 amino acids. For the CDR3, the DNA is TGTGCCAGCACCCCGACGGGTAAAAGGATCTATAGCAATCAGCCCCAGCATTTT. The encoded protein is CASTPTGKRIYSNQPQHF.

Many counts were recorded for this clonotype. DNA for the CDR3: TGTGCCAGCAGCACCTGGACTAGCGGAGATAGCACAGATACGCAGTATTTT. This codes for CASSTWTSGDSTDTQYF. The rearrangement links TRBV7-9 to TRBJ2-3; 10 nucleotides align to TRBD2. Germline CDR1 and CDR2: SEHNR and FQNEAQ (reference sequence). Unmatched junction bases numbered 8, after V lost 5 bases and J lost 0 bases. The CDR3 has 17 residues.

This clonotype was seen ten or more times. The CDR3 DNA follows: TGTGCCAGCGCCGTTAGCGGGGGCCCCGTCACAGATACGCAGTATTTT. Translating gives CASAVSGGPVTDTQYF. V is TRBV6-1 and J is TRBJ2-3, with 9 bases fitting TRBD2. The CDR3 sequence is 16 residues long. V lost 8 bases and J lost 2; bases outside the gene matches: 11. CDR1 and CDR2 (germline): MNHNS, SASEGT.

V usage is TRBV5-6 and J usage is TRBJ1-1; D might be TRBD1 (5 bases). Germline V gives CDR1 SGHDT, CDR2 YYEEEE. Between the trimmed V and J ends, which lost 7 bases and 2 bases, there was a span of 24 bases. The CDR3 runs 17 residues. The CDR3 bases are TGTGCCAGCCATCGGGGCTTACAGGTTCTCCCAAACACTGAAGCTTTCTTT. This gives the protein CASHRGLQVLPNTEAFF. The full variable domain, with the rest looked up from reference TRBV5-6 and TRBJ1-1, is DAGVTQSPTHLIKTRGQQVTLRCSPKSGHDTVSWYQQALGQGPQFIFQYYEEEERQRGNFPDRFSGHQFPNYSSELNVNALLLGDSALYLCASHRGLQVLPNTEAFFGQGTRLTVV.

This clonotype occurred a few times. The rearrangement links TRBV30 to TRBJ1-6; weak D call: TRBD1 (5 bases). Trimming removed 0 bases from V and 9 bases from J, with 12 bases in between. The CDR3 is made up of 14 amino acids. Per the germline V gene, CDR1 is GTSNPN and CDR2 is SVGIG (reference sequence). CDR3: CAWSVRSGFSPLHF. The CDR3 bases are TGTGCCTGGAGTGTACGTTCAGGGTTTTCACCCCTCCACTTT.

This clonotype was observed at least ten times. This sequence joins TRBV28 and TRBJ2-1, with 8 bases that match TRBD1. The CDR3 loop spans 14 amino acids. V was clipped by 2 bases and J by 9 bases; unmatched bases: 6. Germline loops: CDR1 MDHEN, CDR2 SYDVKM. The CDR3 is CASSLLQGAGEQFF. In DNA, the CDR3 is TGTGCCAGCAGTTTACTCCAGGGGGCCGGTGAGCAGTTCTTC.

V gene TRBV15 combines with J gene TRBJ2-5, with unresolved D. The CDR3 loop spans 13 amino acids. CDR1 LNHNV and CDR2 YYDKDF come from the germline V gene (reference sequence). Between the trimmed V and J ends, which lost 4 bases and 0 bases, there was a span of 6 bases. The CDR3 DNA reads as TGTGCCACCAGCACCACTTACCAAGAGACCCAGTACTTC. This translates into CATSTTYQETQYF.

This chain joins TRBV28 and TRBJ2-5; 9 positions agree with TRBD1. Losses at the gene ends were 8 bases for V and 4 bases for J; bases not matched to a gene: 8. Germline loops: CDR1 MDHEN, CDR2 SYDVKM. The CDR3 has 14 amino acids. CDR3 DNA: TGTGCCAGCCGCACAGGGGGCCGGGTAGAGACCCAGTACTTC. Its translation: CASRTGGRVETQYF.